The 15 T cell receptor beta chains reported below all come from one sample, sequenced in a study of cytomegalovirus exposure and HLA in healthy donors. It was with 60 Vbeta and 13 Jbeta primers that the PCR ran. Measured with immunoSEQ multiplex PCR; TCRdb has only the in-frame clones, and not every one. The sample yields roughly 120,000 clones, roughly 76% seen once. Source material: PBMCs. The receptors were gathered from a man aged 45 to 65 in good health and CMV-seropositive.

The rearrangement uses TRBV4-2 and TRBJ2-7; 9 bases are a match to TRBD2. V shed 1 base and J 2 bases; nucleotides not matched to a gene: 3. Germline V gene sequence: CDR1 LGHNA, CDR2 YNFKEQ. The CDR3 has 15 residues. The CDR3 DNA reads TGTGCCAGCAGCCAAGTTTCTAGCGGGGCCTACGAGCAGTACTTC. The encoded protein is CASSQVSSGAYEQYF.

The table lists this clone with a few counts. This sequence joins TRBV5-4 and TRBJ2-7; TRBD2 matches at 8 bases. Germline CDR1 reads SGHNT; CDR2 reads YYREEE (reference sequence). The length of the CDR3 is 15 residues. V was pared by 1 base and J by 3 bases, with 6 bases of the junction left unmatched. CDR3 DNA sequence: TGTGCCAGCAGCTTGAACGCGGGGGGTTACTACGAGCAGTACTTC. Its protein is CASSLNAGGYYEQYF.

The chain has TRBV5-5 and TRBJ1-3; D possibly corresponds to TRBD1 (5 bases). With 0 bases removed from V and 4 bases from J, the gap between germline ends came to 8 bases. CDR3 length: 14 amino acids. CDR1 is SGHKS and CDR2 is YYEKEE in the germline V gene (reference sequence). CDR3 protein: CASSLGGGGNTIYF. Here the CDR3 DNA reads TGTGCCAGCAGCTTGGGCGGGGGAGGAAACACCATATATTTT.

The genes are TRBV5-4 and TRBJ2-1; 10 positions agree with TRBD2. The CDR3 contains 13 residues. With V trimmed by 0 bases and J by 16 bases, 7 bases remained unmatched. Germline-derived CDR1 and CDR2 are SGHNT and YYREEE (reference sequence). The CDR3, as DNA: TGTGCCAGCAGCTTGGAAGCGGGAGGGCCGGGTTTCTTC. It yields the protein CASSLEAGGPGFF.

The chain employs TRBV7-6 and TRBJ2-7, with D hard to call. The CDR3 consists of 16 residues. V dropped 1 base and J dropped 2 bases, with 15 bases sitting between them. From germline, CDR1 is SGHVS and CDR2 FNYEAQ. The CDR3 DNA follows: TGTGCCAGCAGCTTAGTAGCTGAGGCCCCCCCCTACGAGCAGTACTTC. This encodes CASSLVAEAPPYEQYF.

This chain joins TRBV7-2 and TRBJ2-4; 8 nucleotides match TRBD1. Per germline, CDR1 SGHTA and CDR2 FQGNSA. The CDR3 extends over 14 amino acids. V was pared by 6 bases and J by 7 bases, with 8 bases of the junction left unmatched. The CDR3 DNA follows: TGTGCCAGCAGTCAACGACAGGGGAGGAACATTCAGTACTTC. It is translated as CASSQRQGRNIQYF. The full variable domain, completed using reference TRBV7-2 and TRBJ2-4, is GAGVSQSPSNKVTEKGKDVELRCDPISGHTALYWYRQSLGQGLEFLIYFQGNSAPDKSGLPSDRFSAERTGGSVSTLTIQRTQQEDSAVYLCASSQRQGRNIQYFGAGTRLSVL.

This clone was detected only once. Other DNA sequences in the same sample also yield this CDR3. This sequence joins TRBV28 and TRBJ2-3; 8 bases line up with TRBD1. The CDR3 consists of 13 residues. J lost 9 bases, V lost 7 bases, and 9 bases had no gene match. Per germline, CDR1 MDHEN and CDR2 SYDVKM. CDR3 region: CASTLLRQGTQYF. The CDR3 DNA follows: TGTGCCAGCACCCTTCTCCGACAGGGGACGCAGTATTTT.

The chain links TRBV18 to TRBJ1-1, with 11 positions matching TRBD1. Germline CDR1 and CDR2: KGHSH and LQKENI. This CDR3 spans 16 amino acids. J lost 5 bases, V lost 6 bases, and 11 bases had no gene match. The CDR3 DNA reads TGTGCCAGCTCCCAATTAATCGGGACAGGGGGAACTGAAGCTTTCTTT. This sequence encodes CASSQLIGTGGTEAFF.

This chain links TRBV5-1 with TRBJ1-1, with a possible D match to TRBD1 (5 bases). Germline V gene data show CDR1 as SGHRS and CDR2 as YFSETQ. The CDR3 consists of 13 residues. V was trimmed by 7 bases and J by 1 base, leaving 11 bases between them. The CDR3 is CASASQGNTEAFF. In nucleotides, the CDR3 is TGCGCCAGCGCGTCGCAGGGGAACACTGAAGCTTTCTTT.

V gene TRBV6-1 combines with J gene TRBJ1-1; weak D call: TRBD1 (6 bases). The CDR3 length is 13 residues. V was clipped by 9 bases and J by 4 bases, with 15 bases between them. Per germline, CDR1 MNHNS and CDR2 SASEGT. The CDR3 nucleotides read TGTGCCAGTCGCTCAGGGGAGAGCACTGAAGCTTTCTTT. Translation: CASRSGESTEAFF.

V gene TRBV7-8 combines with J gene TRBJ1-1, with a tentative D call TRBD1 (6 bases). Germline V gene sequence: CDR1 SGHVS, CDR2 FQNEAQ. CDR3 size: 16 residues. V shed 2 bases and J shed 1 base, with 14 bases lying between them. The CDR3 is CASSLQTGQWNTEAFF. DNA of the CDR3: TGTGCCAGCAGCTTACAAACGGGACAATGGAACACTGAAGCTTTCTTT. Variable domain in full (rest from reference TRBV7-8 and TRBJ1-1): GAGVSQSPRYKVAKRGQDVALRCDPISGHVSLFWYQQALGQGPEFLTYFQNEAQLDKSGLPSDRFFAERPEGSVSTLKIQRTQQEDSAVYLCASSLQTGQWNTEAFFGQGTRLTVV.

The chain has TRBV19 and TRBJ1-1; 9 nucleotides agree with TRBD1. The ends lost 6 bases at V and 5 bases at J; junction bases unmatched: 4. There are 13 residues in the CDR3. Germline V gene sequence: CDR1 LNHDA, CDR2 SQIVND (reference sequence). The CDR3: CASRDRGRTEAFF. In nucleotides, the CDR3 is TGTGCCAGTAGGGACAGGGGACGGACTGAAGCTTTCTTT.

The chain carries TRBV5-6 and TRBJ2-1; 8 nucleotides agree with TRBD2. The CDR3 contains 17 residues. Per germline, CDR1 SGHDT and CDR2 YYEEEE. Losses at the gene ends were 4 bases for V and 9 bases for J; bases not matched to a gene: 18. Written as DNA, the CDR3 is TGTGCCAGCAGCGTGGGAAGACGGGGGGGGGCACTGGGTGAGCAGTTCTTC. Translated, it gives CASSVGRRGGALGEQFF.

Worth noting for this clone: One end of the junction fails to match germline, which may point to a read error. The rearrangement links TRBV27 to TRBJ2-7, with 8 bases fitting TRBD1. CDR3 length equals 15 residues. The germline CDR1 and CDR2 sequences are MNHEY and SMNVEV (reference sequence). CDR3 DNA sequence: TGTGCCAGCAGTAAAGGACAGGGAAAGGCCTACGGGCAGTACTTC. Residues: CASSKGQGKAYGQYF.

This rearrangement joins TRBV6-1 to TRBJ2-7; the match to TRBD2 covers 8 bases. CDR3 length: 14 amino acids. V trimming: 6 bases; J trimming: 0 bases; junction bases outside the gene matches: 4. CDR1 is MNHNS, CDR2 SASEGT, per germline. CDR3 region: CASSHSGTSYEQYF. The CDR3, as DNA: TGTGCCAGCAGCCATAGCGGGACCTCCTACGAGCAGTACTTC.